This T cell receptor beta chain originates from a study of T-cell memory formation after mild COVID-19. Study background: Clusters of TCRs were largely donor specific. Study observations and caveats: Unconfirmed was the SARS-CoV-2 specificity of second-wave clones that peaked on day 37.

TCRdb re-analysed the 5' RACE reads in MiXCR, keeping a single row per CDR3 protein. The table has roughly 560,000 distinct CDR3 sequences, about a fifth seen once; the top ten hold about 12%. Germline V gives CDR1 SGHNT, CDR2 YYREEE (reference sequence). With V trimmed by 2 bases and J by 6 bases, 17 bases remained unmatched. CDR3 size: 18 residues. Of note for this clonotype: Its antigen is currently unknown.

The chain joins TRBV5-4 to TRBJ1-1; 9 bases are shared with TRBD1. Sequencing was done on a sample of PBMCs or a T cell subset sorted from them (not recorded which). The TCR comes from an adult woman who had mild COVID-19 (a few samples of this study predate the infection). Cell type and time point are not known. CDR3 amino acids: CASSFDRDRELGRAEAFF. CDR3 coding DNA: TGTGCCAGCAGCTTTGACCGGGACAGGGAGCTTGGTCGGGCTGAAGCTTTCTTT.